The 10 T cell receptor beta chains listed next were all sequenced from one sample in a study of blood T cell repertoires in COVID-19. Some clones are missing from TCRdb's copy, which holds only in-frame ones; the method was immunoSEQ multiplex PCR. The sample records fewer than 200,000 clones, 82% being singletons. What was sequenced was peripheral blood. Receptors were obtained from a woman aged 40 to 49 with COVID-19, enrolled during active disease.

This clone has just a few counts. This specimen includes other DNA sequences encoding the same CDR3. The DNA of the CDR3 is TGTGCCAGCAGTCTGACAGGCACTGAAGCTTTCTTT. Translated: CASSLTGTEAFF. The V call is TRBV27, the J call TRBJ1-1; a weak D match, TRBD1 (6 bases). CDR3 size: 12 residues. Between the trimmed V and J ends, which lost 5 bases and 4 bases, there was a span of 8 bases. Germline CDR1 and CDR2: MNHEY and SMNVEV (reference sequence).

V and J are TRBV19 and TRBJ2-1; no clear D gene. The CDR3 is 12 residues long. Deletions cut 4 bases from V and 4 bases from J, with 5 bases between. Germline V gene lookup returns CDR1 LNHDA and CDR2 SQIVND (reference sequence). CDR3 in DNA: TGTGCCAGTAGTAACAGTTACAATGAGCAGTTCTTC. Translated, it gives CASSNSYNEQFF.

This rearrangement joins TRBV29-1 to TRBJ1-1; TRBD1 might be the D (5 bases). Between the trimmed V and J ends, which lost 7 bases and 4 bases, there was a span of 16 bases. The CDR3 sequence is 13 residues long. From germline, CDR1 is SQVTM and CDR2 ANQGSEA. As DNA, the CDR3 is TGCAGCGGCGGATGGGGGAGGGGCACTGAAGCTTTCTTT. Translating it yields CSGGWGRGTEAFF. Supplemented by reference TRBV29-1 and TRBJ1-1, the full variable domain reads SAVISQKPSRDICQRGTSLTIQCQVDSQVTMMFWYRQQPGQSLTLIATANQGSEATYESGFVIDKFPISRPNLTFSTLTVSNMSPEDSSIYLCSGGWGRGTEAFFGQGTRLTVV.

The chain carries TRBV7-6 and TRBJ2-1, with 7 bases matching TRBD2. Germline V CDR1 and CDR2: SGHVS, FNYEAQ. This CDR3 is built from 15 residues. V trimming: 2 bases; J trimming: 7 bases; junction bases outside the gene matches: 8. CDR3 DNA: TGTGCCAGCAGCTTAACGGCGGGGGAAAAAAATGAGCAGTTCTTC. Translated, it gives CASSLTAGEKNEQFF.

This chain links TRBV18 with TRBJ2-1, with 8 bases identical to TRBD1. Looked up from germline, CDR1 is KGHSH and CDR2 is LQKENI. Trimming at V came to 3 bases and at J to 1 base, leaving 5 bases not matched to a gene. The CDR3 runs 16 residues. The CDR3 protein is CASSPSGGFSYNEQFF. For the CDR3, the DNA is TGTGCCAGCTCACCGTCAGGGGGCTTTTCCTACAATGAGCAGTTCTTC.

V and J are TRBV4-1 and TRBJ2-1; perhaps TRBD2 as D (5 bases). V was pared by 3 bases and J by 5 bases, with 11 bases between. Germline CDR1 reads MGHRA; CDR2 reads YSYEKL. This CDR3 contains 14 residues. The DNA for the CDR3 is TGCGCCAGCAGCCAGGTGCGGGCGGACAATGAGCAGTTCTTC. Residues: CASSQVRADNEQFF.

The rearrangement links TRBV27 to TRBJ2-5; TRBD1 might be the D (5 bases). The V gene lost 6 bases and the J gene lost 5 bases, with 10 bases spanning the gap. From germline, CDR1 is MNHEY and CDR2 SMNVEV (reference sequence). There are 12 residues in the CDR3. The CDR3 coding sequence is TGTGCCAGCAGCCCAAAGGGGGAGACCCAGTACTTC. Translation: CASSPKGETQYF.

This chain links TRBV27 with TRBJ2-7; 11 bases agree with TRBD1. CDR3 size: 14 residues. Trimming took 5 bases from V and 6 from J; bases not matched to a gene: 6. Germline-derived CDR1 and CDR2 are MNHEY and SMNVEV (reference sequence). The CDR3 spells CASSQRTGGVEQYF. In DNA, the CDR3 is TGTGCCAGCAGTCAAAGGACAGGGGGCGTCGAGCAGTACTTC.

The chain couples TRBV6-5 to TRBJ1-2; TRBD1 matches 7 bases. Germline V gene sequence: CDR1 MNHEY, CDR2 SVGAGI. J lost 5 bases, V lost 6 bases, and 6 bases had no gene match. This CDR3 region has 13 residues. This CDR3 reads CASSHGQEYGYTF. In DNA, the CDR3 is TGTGCCAGCAGCCACGGACAGGAATATGGCTACACCTTC.

This chain uses TRBV6-4 with TRBJ2-1; D might be TRBD2 (6 bases). The CDR3 extends over 12 amino acids. V shed 8 bases and J shed 2 bases, with 7 bases lying between them. The V gene's germline CDR1 is MRHNA and CDR2 SNTAGT. CDR3 in DNA: TGTGCCAGCCAGCGGGCCTACAATGAGCAGTTCTTC. Its translation is CASQRAYNEQFF.